Below, one TCR beta chain is given with its context. Its matching antigen is unknown. This specimen belongs to a study of T cell repertoires in cytomegalovirus infection. Study-wide points: Carriers of CMV and the relevant HLA type were discriminated by public TCR beta frequency.

TCRdb fed the reads into MiXCR, producing one record per CDR3 protein. The repertoire consists of approximately 110,000 distinct CDR3 sequences, with about 28% occurring once and the leading ten covering 80% to 85%. The CDR3 has 14 residues. The V gene lost 1 base and the J gene lost 3 bases, with 10 bases spanning the gap. Germline CDR1 reads SGHDT; CDR2 reads YYEEEE. The chain combines TRBV5-6 with TRBJ1-2; possibly TRBD1 for D (5 bases). The material was CD8+ T cells from cultured PBMCs, obtained from culture after CMV antigen stimulation. The receptor was isolated from a human donor in good health (CMV status not recorded). Some clones in this sample may be carry-over from other donors' samples. The CDR3 DNA reads TGTGCCAGCAGCTTGATCAGGGATTACTATGGCTACACCTTC. It is translated as CASSLIRDYYGYTF.